This note documents a single T cell receptor beta chain sequence. The antigen remains undetermined. The CDR3 contains 14 residues. Germline-derived CDR1 and CDR2 are SGHRS and YFSETQ. The J segment lost 5 bases and the V segment lost 1 base, leaving 5 bases of the junction unmatched. These data come from a study of T cell repertoires in ileal Crohn's disease. Points from the study as a whole: Clonal expansions were more frequent in active smokers than non-smokers at surgery.

Each sample's TCRB immunosequencing used about 500 nanograms of biopsy DNA. Method: immunoSEQ multiplex PCR; TCRdb's copy keeps in-frame clones and lacks some. Among thousands of clones listed, 69% were seen once. Sequencing was done on a sample of ileal tissue. The receptor was derived from an adult with Crohn's disease. The genes are TRBV5-1 and TRBJ1-2, with TRBD1 identical over 7 bases. The CDR3 is CASSLSGGDYGYTF. DNA for the CDR3: TGCGCCAGCAGCTTGTCAGGGGGAGATTATGGCTACACCTTC.